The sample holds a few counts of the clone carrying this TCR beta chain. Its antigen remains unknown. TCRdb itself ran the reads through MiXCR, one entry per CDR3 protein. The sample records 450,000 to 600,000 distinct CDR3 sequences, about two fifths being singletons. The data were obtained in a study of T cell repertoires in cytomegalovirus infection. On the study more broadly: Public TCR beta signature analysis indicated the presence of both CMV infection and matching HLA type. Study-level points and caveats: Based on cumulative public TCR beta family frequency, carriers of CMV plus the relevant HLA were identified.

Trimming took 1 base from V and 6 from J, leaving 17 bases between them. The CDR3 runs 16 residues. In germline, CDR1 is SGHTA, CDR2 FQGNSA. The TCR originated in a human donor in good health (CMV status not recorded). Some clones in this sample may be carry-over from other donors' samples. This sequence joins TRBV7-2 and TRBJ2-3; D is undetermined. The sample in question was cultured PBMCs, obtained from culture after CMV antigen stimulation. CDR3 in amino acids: CASSLGALDHVDTQYF. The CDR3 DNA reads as TGTGCCAGCAGCTTAGGAGCCCTAGATCACGTTGATACGCAGTATTTT.